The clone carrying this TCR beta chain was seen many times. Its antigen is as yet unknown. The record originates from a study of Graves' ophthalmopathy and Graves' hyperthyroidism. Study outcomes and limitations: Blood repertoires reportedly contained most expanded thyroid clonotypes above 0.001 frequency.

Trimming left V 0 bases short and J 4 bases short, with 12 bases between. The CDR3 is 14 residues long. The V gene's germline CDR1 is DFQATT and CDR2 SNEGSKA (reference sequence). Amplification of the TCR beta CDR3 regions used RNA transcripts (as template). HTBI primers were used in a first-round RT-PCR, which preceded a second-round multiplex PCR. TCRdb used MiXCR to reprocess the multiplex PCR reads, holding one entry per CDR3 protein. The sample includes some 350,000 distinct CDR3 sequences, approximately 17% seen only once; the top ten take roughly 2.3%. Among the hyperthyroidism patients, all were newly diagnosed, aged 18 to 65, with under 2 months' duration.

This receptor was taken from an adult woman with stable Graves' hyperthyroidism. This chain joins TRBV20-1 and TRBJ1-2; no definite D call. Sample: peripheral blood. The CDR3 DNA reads TGCAGTGCTAGAGATCTGGAGGGAGGCTATGGCTACACCTTC. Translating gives CSARDLEGGYGYTF.